The 25 T cell receptor beta chains listed next were all sequenced from one sample in a study of T-cell memory formation after mild COVID-19. TCRdb independently ran MiXCR on the 5' RACE reads; one entry per CDR3 protein. The data show roughly 300,000 distinct CDR3 sequences, 8% to 9% seen once. Sequencing was performed on PBMCs or a T cell subset sorted from them (not recorded which). The receptors originated from a young man who had mild COVID-19 (a few samples of this study predate the infection). Cell type and time point are not known.

This clonotype has more than one count but fewer than ten. The chain uses TRBV7-3 and TRBJ2-3, with 10 bases lining up with TRBD1. The CDR3 covers 16 residues. The germline V gene encodes CDR1 SGHTA and CDR2 FQGTGA. J gave up 6 bases and V 5 bases, and 11 bases lay outside the gene matches. In DNA, the CDR3 is TGTGCCAGCAGCCTCGCCCCGGGACAGGGGACGGATACGCAGTATTTT. Translating gives CASSLAPGQGTDTQYF.

This clonotype was observed a few times. J is TRBJ1-2 and V is TRBV6-5; TRBD1 aligns across 7 bases. Germline CDR1 and CDR2: MNHEY and SVGAGI. The CDR3 totals 15 residues. The trim removed 4 bases at V and 2 bases at J, leaving 7 bases unmatched. The CDR3 is CASSSAWTGNYGYTF. CDR3 DNA sequence: TGTGCCAGCAGTTCCGCCTGGACAGGCAACTATGGCTACACCTTC.

This clonotype was seen more than once but under ten times. The rearrangement joins TRBV20-1 to TRBJ2-1; a possible D gene is TRBD2 (5 bases). Germline CDR1 and CDR2: DFQATT and SNEGSKA (reference sequence). The CDR3 is 14 residues long. Trimming removed 3 bases at V and 8 bases at J, with 17 bases between. CDR3 residues: CSASLASTFDEQFF. DNA of the CDR3: TGCAGTGCTAGTTTAGCGAGTACTTTCGATGAGCAGTTCTTC.

This clonotype was detected a few times. The rearrangement joins TRBV11-1 to TRBJ2-7; D ambiguous. The CDR3 loop spans 14 amino acids. The germline gives CDR1 SGHAT, CDR2 FQDESV (reference sequence). V lost 5 bases, J lost 3 bases, and 14 bases lay in between. The CDR3 loop reads CASSRSGTNYEQYF. CDR3 sequence (DNA): TGTGCCAGCAGCCGATCGGGCACAAACTACGAGCAGTACTTC. Looking up the rest from reference TRBV11-1 and TRBJ2-7 gives the full variable domain: EAEVAQSPRYKITEKSQAVAFWCDPISGHATLYWYRQILGQGPELLVQFQDESVVDDSQLPKDRFSAERLKGVDSTLKIQPAELGDSAMYLCASSRSGTNYEQYFGPGTRLTVT.

The V gene is TRBV20-1, the J gene TRBJ2-3; TRBD1 is a possible D gene (6 bases). V lost 3 bases and J lost 2, with 18 bases in between. The CDR3 contains 16 residues. Germline V gives CDR1 DFQATT, CDR2 SNEGSKA (reference sequence). CDR3 region: CSARTGVRGFTDTQYF. In nucleotides, the CDR3 is TGCAGTGCTAGGACCGGGGTAAGGGGGTTCACAGATACGCAGTATTTT.

This clonotype was picked up a small number of times. The gene calls are TRBV10-1 and TRBJ2-7, with a weak D call TRBD1 (5 bases). Germline CDR1 is WNHNN and CDR2 is SYGVQD (reference sequence). Trimming removed 2 bases at V and 3 bases at J, with 20 bases between. The CDR3 runs to 17 residues. CDR3 bases: TGCGCCAGCAGTGAGCCTAATAGGGGTGGACGGATCTACGAGCAGTACTTC. This sequence encodes CASSEPNRGGRIYEQYF.

The genes are TRBV7-2 and TRBJ1-2; D is ambiguous. The CDR3 runs 12 residues. Looked up from germline, CDR1 is SGHTA and CDR2 is FQGNSA. Trimming shortened V by 3 bases and J by 8 bases, and 10 bases separated the two germline ends. Here the CDR3 reads CASSLLTGGYTF. As DNA, the CDR3 is TGTGCCAGCAGCTTGTTGACGGGCGGCTACACCTTC.

Written as DNA, the CDR3 is TGTGCCAGCAGCCCCGGGACAAGACTTAGGAACACTGAAGCTTTCTTT. It codes for CASSPGTRLRNTEAFF. The rearrangement links TRBV12-3 or TRBV12-4 to TRBJ1-1, with D maybe TRBD1 (6 bases). V was pared by 6 bases and J by 1 base, with 18 bases between. The CDR3 extends over 16 amino acids.

This clonotype showed up just a few times. The rearrangement uses TRBV9 and TRBJ1-6; D remains unclear. V lost 0 bases, J lost 10 bases, and 11 bases lay in between. This CDR3 comprises 14 residues. The germline gives CDR1 SGDLS, CDR2 YYNGEE. The CDR3 DNA reads as TGTGCCAGCAGCGTAGAGGTAGGAGGCTCACCCCTCCACTTT. Its protein product is CASSVEVGGSPLHF.

This clonotype was observed a handful of times. The chain uses TRBV15 and TRBJ2-7, with 9 positions matching TRBD1. With V trimmed by 2 bases and J by 7 bases, 9 bases remained unmatched. Germline CDR1 reads LNHNV; CDR2 reads YYDKDF (reference sequence). The CDR3 sequence is 15 residues long. The CDR3 DNA follows: TGTGCCACCAGCAGACCCGGACAGGGGTTAGGAGAGCAGTACTTC. Amino acid sequence: CATSRPGQGLGEQYF.

This clonotype appeared a few times. The chain links TRBV18 to TRBJ2-2, with a weak D call TRBD2 (5 bases). Trimming left V 4 bases short and J 6 bases short, with 12 bases between. CDR1 is KGHSH and CDR2 is LQKENI in the germline V gene. The CDR3 runs to 14 residues. CDR3 coding DNA: TGTGCCAGCTCACGACGGGAAGGTGCCGGGGAGCTGTTTTTT. Translating gives CASSRREGAGELFF.

The chain uses TRBV28 and TRBJ2-2; D is uncertain. CDR1 and CDR2 (germline): MDHEN, SYDVKM. Trimming removed 4 bases at V and 7 bases at J, with 13 bases between. This CDR3 contains 14 residues. The CDR3 loop is CASSSSTRFGELFF. The CDR3, as DNA: TGTGCCAGCAGTTCCTCGACCAGATTCGGGGAGCTGTTTTTT. Drawing the rest from reference TRBV28 and TRBJ2-2, the complete variable domain is DVKVTQSSRYLVKRTGEKVFLECVQDMDHENMFWYRQDPGLGLRLIYFSYDVKMKEKGDIPEGYSVSREKKERFSLILESASTNQTSMYLCASSSSTRFGELFFGEGSRLTVL.

V gene TRBV24-1 combines with J gene TRBJ2-1; 7 nucleotides match TRBD1. The CDR3 loop spans 18 amino acids. In germline, CDR1 is KGHDR, CDR2 SFDVKD. Unmatched junction bases numbered 13, after V lost 6 bases and J lost 0 bases. As DNA, the CDR3 is TGTGCCACCAGTTTACCGGGCAGGGGGTTCAGCTCCTACAATGAGCAGTTCTTC. It is translated as CATSLPGRGFSSYNEQFF.

This sequence joins TRBV7-9 and TRBJ1-2; 7 bases agree with TRBD1. The junction had 9 bases not matched to a gene; V was cut back by 7 bases and J by 4 bases. The CDR3 is made up of 14 amino acids. CDR1 and CDR2 from the germline V gene are SEHNR and FQNEAQ (reference sequence). The CDR3 DNA is TGTGCCAGCACCTGGGGGACAGTGGCCTATGGCTACACCTTC. Translated: CASTWGTVAYGYTF.

This clonotype was seen more than once but under ten times. V usage is TRBV9 and J usage is TRBJ1-1, with D possibly matching TRBD1 (6 bases). The CDR3 length is 15 residues. The ends were cut back, 3 bases at V and 0 bases at J, with 12 bases in the middle. Germline V CDR1 and CDR2: SGDLS, YYNGEE. In nucleotides, the CDR3 is TGTGCCAGCAGCGAGCACGGACAGATGAACACTGAAGCTTTCTTT. Protein: CASSEHGQMNTEAFF.

This clonotype was detected a few times. This rearrangement joins TRBV2 to TRBJ1-5, with D maybe TRBD1 (5 bases). Germline-derived CDR1 and CDR2 are SNHLY and FYNNEI. The CDR3 covers 16 residues. V lost 2 bases and J 3 bases, leaving 14 bases between the germline ends. The CDR3 coding sequence is TGTGCCAGCAGTGAATTTCGGGGACTTAACAATCAGCCCCAGCATTTT. Translating it yields CASSEFRGLNNQPQHF. Combining the CDR3 with reference TRBV2 and TRBJ1-5 gives the whole variable domain EPEVTQTPSHQVTQMGQEVILRCVPISNHLYFYWYRQILGQKVEFLVSFYNNEISEKSEIFDDQFSVERPDGSNFTLKIRSTKLEDSAMYFCASSEFRGLNNQPQHFGDGTRLSIL.

This clonotype was counted many times. The chain has TRBV7-2 and TRBJ1-6, with D hard to call. CDR3 size: 13 residues. The germline gives CDR1 SGHTA, CDR2 FQGNSA. Between the trimmed V and J ends, which lost 3 bases and 7 bases, there was a span of 7 bases. This CDR3 is CASSFGPNSPLHF. In DNA, the CDR3 is TGTGCCAGCAGCTTCGGACCAAATTCACCCCTCCACTTT.

This chain links TRBV6-5 with TRBJ2-7; D not resolved. Germline values: CDR1 MNHEY, CDR2 SVGAGI. CDR3 size: 11 residues. Trimming stripped 7 bases from V and 12 bases from J, with 16 bases between. CDR3 residues: CASTGAQMRYF. The CDR3 DNA reads TGTGCCAGCACCGGCGCCCAGATGAGGTACTTC.

V is TRBV3-1 and J is TRBJ2-7; D is possibly TRBD1 (5 bases). Germline loops: CDR1 LGHDT, CDR2 YNNKEL (reference sequence). There are 12 residues in the CDR3. Between the trimmed V and J ends, which lost 8 bases and 7 bases, there was a span of 15 bases. CDR3 in DNA: TGTGCCAGCGCAGGGTTGAGAGGAGAGCAGTACTTC. This codes for CASAGLRGEQYF.

This clonotype has just a few counts. The gene calls are TRBV4-1 and TRBJ2-1; D possibly corresponds to TRBD1 (5 bases). The V gene's germline CDR1 is MGHRA and CDR2 YSYEKL. Trimming shortened V by 0 bases and J by 2 bases, and 14 bases separated the two germline ends. This CDR3 contains 17 residues. The CDR3 DNA is TGCGCCAGCAGCCAAGATTTGGGTCTGGGGCCCTACAATGAGCAGTTCTTC. The encoded protein is CASSQDLGLGPYNEQFF.

The chain couples TRBV4-2 to TRBJ2-2; no clear D gene. The CDR3 contains 15 residues. Trimming shortened V by 0 bases and J by 6 bases, and 11 bases separated the two germline ends. Germline V gene sequence: CDR1 LGHNA, CDR2 YNFKEQ. The CDR3 loop is CASSQDSTVSGELFF. In nucleotides, the CDR3 is TGTGCCAGCAGCCAAGATTCAACGGTGTCCGGGGAGCTGTTTTTT.

The V call is TRBV6-5, the J call TRBJ2-3, with D possibly being TRBD1 or TRBD2 (8 bases each). Germline CDR1 and CDR2: MNHEY and SVGAGI. V was cut by 6 bases and J by 2 bases, with 21 bases left in between. The CDR3 extends over 17 amino acids. CDR3 residues: CASSPRGLAGFTDTQYF. DNA for the CDR3: TGTGCCAGCAGCCCCAGGGGGCTAGCGGGTTTCACAGATACGCAGTATTTT.

The genes are TRBV4-3 and TRBJ2-3, with a weak D call TRBD1 (6 bases). V was trimmed by 0 bases and J by 7 bases, leaving 17 bases between them. The germline V gene encodes CDR1 LGHNA and CDR2 YSLEER. The CDR3 consists of 16 residues. In nucleotides, the CDR3 is TGCGCCAGCAGCCAAGAGGGAACAGGGAATGGAAATACGCAGTATTTT. Translating gives CASSQEGTGNGNTQYF.

The chain recombines TRBV10-3 with TRBJ1-2; no clear D gene. The CDR3 consists of 14 residues. Germline V gene sequence: CDR1 ENHRY, CDR2 SYGVKD. V lost 2 bases and J 4 bases, leaving 11 bases between the germline ends. Written as DNA, the CDR3 is TGTGCCATCAGTGAGGGCCCTCGCGGCTATGGCTACACCTTC. Protein sequence: CAISEGPRGYGYTF.

This clonotype was seen a handful of times. The chain combines TRBV2 with TRBJ2-5; D may match TRBD1 or TRBD2 (6 bases each). V lost 11 bases and J 4 bases, leaving 11 bases between the germline ends. The germline V gene has CDR1 SNHLY and CDR2 FYNNEI. This CDR3 is 11 amino acids long. CDR3 residues: CAGTGAETQYF. The CDR3 nucleotides read TGTGCCGGCACGGGGGCAGAGACCCAGTACTTC. Full variable domain (outside the CDR3, taken from reference TRBV2 and TRBJ2-5): EPEVTQTPSHQVTQMGQEVILRCVPISNHLYFYWYRQILGQKVEFLVSFYNNEISEKSEIFDDQFSVERPDGSNFTLKIRSTKLEDSAMYFCAGTGAETQYFGPGTRLLVL.